This is a list of T cell receptor beta chains from one sample in a study of blood T cell repertoires in COVID-19. Repertoires were generated with immunoSEQ multiplex PCR, while TCRdb's copy carries only in-frame clones and drops some. This repertoire shows 310,000 or so clones, roughly 86% found once; its top ten account for approximately 9.9%. The sequencing input was peripheral blood. The receptors stem from a man aged 25-45 years with COVID-19, enrolled during active disease. Both conserved end residues are part of each CDR3. The D gene is left open where the match is weak. Part of the rows lack a size; the others show once, few, many or a class for expanded clones.

j_call | clone_size | v_call | d_call | cdr3_aa | cdr3_nt
TRBJ2-2 | - | TRBV10-3 | - | CAISESGRRRTGGELFF | TGTGCCATCAGTGAGTCGGGGAGGAGGAGGACTGGCGGGGAGCTGTTTTTT
TRBJ2-2 | - | TRBV7-9 | TRBD2 | CASSLGLAGDGSGELFF | TGTGCCAGCAGCCTAGGACTAGCGGGAGATGGGTCCGGGGAGCTGTTTTTT
TRBJ1-5 | - | TRBV7-8 | - | CASSLEAGGSHQPQHF | TGTGCCAGCAGCTTAGAAGCAGGAGGTTCCCATCAGCCCCAGCATTTT
TRBJ1-1 | - | TRBV30 | TRBD1 | CASRRAGGYTEAFF | TGTGCCTCCCGGCGGGCAGGGGGCTACACTGAAGCTTTCTTT
TRBJ2-6 | - | TRBV5-4 | - | CASSPPSSGANVLTF | TGTGCCAGCAGCCCCCCATCCTCTGGGGCCAACGTCCTGACTTTC
TRBJ2-3 | - | TRBV7-2 | TRBD2 | CASSLWRESADTQYF | TGTGCCAGCAGCTTATGGCGGGAGTCAGCAGATACGCAGTATTTT
TRBJ1-2 | once | TRBV5-1 | TRBD1 | CASSLNQGAPGYTF | TGCGCCAGCAGCTTGAATCAGGGGGCGCCTGGCTACACCTTC
TRBJ2-6 | - | TRBV2 | TRBD2 | CASTLRGLEGSGANVLTF | TGTGCCAGCACCTTACGGGGACTAGAGGGGTCTGGGGCCAACGTCCTGACTTTC
TRBJ2-1 | - | TRBV29-1 | - | CSVVDTKHNEQFF | TGCAGCGTCGTGGACACCAAACACAATGAGCAGTTCTTC
TRBJ1-2 | - | TRBV30 | - | CAWSVQGVGGYTF | TGTGCCTGGAGTGTACAAGGGGTGGGAGGCTACACCTTC
TRBJ1-2 | - | TRBV9 | - | CASSVGPSPFYGYTF | TGTGCCAGCAGCGTAGGCCCAAGCCCGTTCTATGGCTACACCTTC
TRBJ2-3 | - | TRBV11-2 | - | CASSLSPRQDTDTQYF | TGTGCCAGCAGCTTAAGTCCCCGACAGGATACAGATACGCAGTATTTT
TRBJ1-3 | - | TRBV7-2 | - | CASSLDQGPGNTIYF | TGTGCCAGCAGCTTAGATCAGGGTCCCGGAAACACCATATATTTT
TRBJ1-1 | - | TRBV24-1 | - | CATSDSGNTEAFF | TGTGCCACCTCCGATTCGGGGAACACTGAAGCTTTCTTT
TRBJ1-2 | - | TRBV15 | - | CATSRGLSRGEGYTF | TGTGCCACCAGCAGAGGACTTTCGCGGGGGGAAGGCTACACCTTC
TRBJ2-5 | - | TRBV7-9 | TRBD1 | CASSIDRDWLLTQYF | TGTGCCAGCAGCATCGACAGGGATTGGTTATTGACCCAGTACTTC
TRBJ1-2 | - | TRBV7-3 | TRBD1 | CASSTQAGTGGALNGYTF | TGTGCCAGCAGCACCCAAGCCGGGACAGGGGGCGCGTTAAATGGCTACACCTTC
TRBJ2-7 | once | TRBV30 | TRBD1 | CAWSRDSYEQYF | TGTGCCTGGAGTCGGGACAGTTACGAGCAGTACTTC